Following are 32 T cell receptor beta chains from one sample sequenced in a study of cytotoxic CD8 clonotypes in ibrutinib-treated CLL. Sequencing used immunoSEQ multiplex PCR; TCRdb keeps in-frame clones, though not all of them. The data contain around 150,000 clones, 80% of them singletons. Specimen: PBMCs, collected after 36 months of ibrutinib treatment. The receptor set was obtained from a human donor with chronic lymphocytic leukemia.

V gene TRBV25-1 combines with J gene TRBJ2-3; tentative D call: TRBD2 (5 bases). V gave up 3 bases and J gave up 2 bases, with 15 bases separating them. The CDR3 covers 16 residues. The V gene's germline CDR1 is MGHDK and CDR2 SYGVNS. CDR3 protein: CASSDEREYLTDTQYF. The CDR3 DNA reads TGTGCCAGCAGTGATGAGAGGGAATATCTCACAGATACGCAGTATTTT.

The chain couples TRBV4-1 to TRBJ2-3, with 8 bases that match TRBD2. The CDR3 is 16 residues long. J gave up 1 base and V 1 base, and 4 bases lay outside the gene matches. Germline V gene lookup returns CDR1 MGHRA and CDR2 YSYEKL. The CDR3 loop is CASSQVAGGGTDTQYF. In nucleotides, the CDR3 is TGCGCCAGCAGCCAAGTGGCGGGGGGCGGCACAGATACGCAGTATTTT.

The chain is built from TRBV5-6 and TRBJ1-1; D is unresolved. CDR1 is SGHDT and CDR2 is YYEEEE in the germline V gene. V lost 0 bases, J lost 7 bases, and 10 bases lay in between. This CDR3 is built from 13 residues. This CDR3 reads CASSLGLAREAFF. The CDR3 DNA is TGTGCCAGCAGCTTGGGTTTGGCGCGTGAAGCTTTCTTT.

The rearrangement joins TRBV18 to TRBJ1-6; no firm D call. Germline V gene sequence: CDR1 KGHSH, CDR2 LQKENI. This CDR3 has 16 residues. Trimming stripped 3 bases from V and 0 bases from J, with 9 bases between. The CDR3 loop reads CASSPFDTSYNSPLHF. DNA for the CDR3: TGTGCCAGCTCACCGTTTGACACCTCCTATAATTCACCCCTCCACTTT.

V is TRBV5-5 and J is TRBJ1-2; the D is unclear. The CDR3 consists of 15 residues. Germline CDR1 and CDR2: SGHKS and YYEKEE (reference sequence). The V end lost 0 bases, the J end lost 3 bases, and 12 bases lay between the germline ends. In DNA, the CDR3 is TGTGCCAGCAGCTTGGAGGCATCTACCTACTATGGCTACACCTTC. Encoded protein: CASSLEASTYYGYTF.

This chain joins TRBV6-6 and TRBJ1-1; D is ambiguous. The V gene's germline CDR1 is MNHNY and CDR2 SVGAGI (reference sequence). The V and J ends lost 8 bases and 4 bases respectively, with 11 bases between them. This CDR3 is built from 12 residues. CDR3: CASRELGTEAFF. In DNA, the CDR3 is TGTGCCAGCCGGGAGTTGGGCACTGAAGCTTTCTTT.

This chain connects TRBV7-9 to TRBJ1-2, with TRBD1 as a possible D gene (6 bases). The germline V gene encodes CDR1 SEHNR and CDR2 FQNEAQ (reference sequence). Trimming removed 5 bases from V and 4 bases from J, with 14 bases in between. This CDR3 has 14 amino acids. CDR3 residues: CASSPQTGSYGYTF. CDR3 nucleotides: TGTGCCAGCAGCCCGCAGACAGGCTCCTATGGCTACACCTTC.

Here the CDR3 DNA reads TGTGCCAGCTCACCGCGACAGGGGAAGAGGGAGACCCAGTACTTC. This encodes CASSPRQGKRETQYF. V gene TRBV18 combines with J gene TRBJ2-5; 8 bases map to TRBD1. The CDR3 totals 15 residues. Germline lookup yields CDR1 KGHSH and CDR2 LQKENI. With 3 bases clipped from V and 5 bases from J, the junction kept 8 bases outside the gene matches.

The CDR3, as DNA: TGTGCCAGCAGCGTAGACGGCGGGTACTCCTACGAGCAGTACTTC. Its protein is CASSVDGGYSYEQYF. This sequence joins TRBV9 and TRBJ2-7; D perhaps matches TRBD2 (5 bases). CDR1 and CDR2 (germline): SGDLS, YYNGEE. The CDR3 totals 15 residues. Trimming pared 0 bases from V and 0 bases from J, leaving 10 bases between. Full variable domain (rest looked up from reference TRBV9 and TRBJ2-7): DSGVTQTPKHLITATGQRVTLRCSPRSGDLSVYWYQQSLDQGLQFLIQYYNGEERAKGNILERFSAQQFPDLHSELNLSSLELGDSALYFCASSVDGGYSYEQYFGPGTRLTVT.

The V gene is TRBV6-5, the J gene TRBJ2-6; perhaps TRBD2 as D (6 bases). Per germline, CDR1 MNHEY and CDR2 SVGAGI. Trimming removed 5 bases from V and 0 bases from J, with 8 bases in between. This CDR3 contains 15 residues. CDR3 nucleotides: TGTGCCAGCAGTGGAGGGAGCTCTGGGGCCAACGTCCTGACTTTC. This encodes CASSGGSSGANVLTF.

This chain links TRBV4-1 with TRBJ2-3; 7 bases line up with TRBD1. With 0 bases clipped from V and 1 base from J, the junction kept 1 base outside the gene matches. This CDR3 is 15 amino acids long. The germline gives CDR1 MGHRA, CDR2 YSYEKL. The DNA of the CDR3 is TGCGCCAGCAGCCAAGAAGACAGGGGCACAGATACGCAGTATTTT. Translating gives CASSQEDRGTDTQYF.

This chain links TRBV27 with TRBJ2-1; 7 nucleotides match TRBD2. Per germline, CDR1 MNHEY and CDR2 SMNVEV (reference sequence). CDR3 size: 17 residues. The V gene end was trimmed by 6 bases and the J gene end by 4 bases; junction bases not matched to a gene: 15. In DNA, the CDR3 is TGTGCCAGCAGCTCATTAGAAGGAGCGGGGCGATACAATGAGCAGTTCTTC. Protein sequence: CASSSLEGAGRYNEQFF.

This rearrangement joins TRBV27 to TRBJ1-1; D is undetermined. CDR3 length: 16 amino acids. The V end was cut by 2 bases, the J end by 1 base, with 14 bases between. Germline V gene sequence: CDR1 MNHEY, CDR2 SMNVEV (reference sequence). The CDR3 reads CASSLVSWEGNTEAFF. In DNA form, the CDR3 reads TGTGCCAGCAGTTTAGTTAGTTGGGAGGGGAACACTGAAGCTTTCTTT.

As regards this clone: The germline gene is not matched at one end of the junction; a read error may be the cause. The gene calls are TRBV19 and TRBJ1-5; D may be TRBD1 (5 bases). The CDR3 sequence is 14 residues long. The germline V gene has CDR1 LNHDA and CDR2 SQIVND (reference sequence). CDR3 sequence (DNA): TGTGCAAGTAGGGTCCAGGGATTGACACAGCCCCAGCATTTT. This sequence encodes CASRVQGLTQPQHF.

The chain carries TRBV13 and TRBJ1-3; D remains unclear. The V gene lost 5 bases and the J gene lost 0 bases, with 11 bases spanning the gap. Germline V lookup: CDR1 PRHDT, CDR2 FYEKMQ (reference sequence). The CDR3 consists of 15 residues. This chain's CDR3 is CASSLLTSSGNTIYF. The CDR3, as DNA: TGTGCCAGCAGCCTACTGACGAGCTCTGGAAACACCATATATTTT.

This clone was seen just once. This chain links TRBV5-8 with TRBJ2-7; D is perhaps TRBD1 or TRBD2 (6 bases each). Germline lookup yields CDR1 SGHTS and CDR2 YDEGEE. The CDR3 has 14 amino acids. With 2 bases removed from V and 1 base from J, the gap between germline ends came to 10 bases. The CDR3: CASSFKGGSYEQYF. The CDR3 nucleotides read TGTGCCAGCAGCTTCAAAGGGGGGTCCTACGAGCAGTACTTC.

The J gene is TRBJ1-4, the V gene TRBV9; D might be TRBD1 (5 bases). The CDR3 has 15 residues. Trimming shortened V by 5 bases and J by 3 bases, and 14 bases separated the two germline ends. CDR1 and CDR2 from the germline V gene are SGDLS and YYNGEE. The CDR3 reads CASSAGERPNEKLFF. CDR3 nucleotide sequence: TGTGCCAGCAGTGCGGGGGAGAGACCTAATGAAAAACTGTTTTTT.

This clone was picked up one time. The V gene is TRBV25-1, the J gene TRBJ2-7; 7 bases align to TRBD1. CDR1 and CDR2 (germline): MGHDK, SYGVNS. The ends lost 2 bases at V and 3 bases at J; junction bases unmatched: 4. This CDR3 region has 14 residues. CDR3 sequence (DNA): TGTGCCAGCAGTGAACCCGGGACAGTCTACGAGCAGTACTTC. It specifies CASSEPGTVYEQYF.

This clone has more than one count but fewer than ten. V is TRBV28 and J is TRBJ1-4, with no clear D. Germline CDR1 MDHEN, CDR2 SYDVKM. Trimming cost V 2 bases and J 8 bases, with 6 bases left between them. CDR3 length equals 12 residues. In DNA form, the CDR3 reads TGTGCCAGCAGTTTACCTGGCGAAAAACTGTTTTTT. It encodes CASSLPGEKLFF. The entire variable domain, with the rest obtained from reference TRBV28 and TRBJ1-4, is as follows: DVKVTQSSRYLVKRTGEKVFLECVQDMDHENMFWYRQDPGLGLRLIYFSYDVKMKEKGDIPEGYSVSREKKERFSLILESASTNQTSMYLCASSLPGEKLFFGSGTQLSVL.

This clone was seen a handful of times. The chain combines TRBV9 with TRBJ2-2; 10 bases align to TRBD2. Germline CDR1 is SGDLS and CDR2 is YYNGEE. This CDR3 is 18 amino acids long. V lost 6 bases, J lost 3 bases, and 14 bases stayed unmatched. The CDR3 coding sequence is TGTGCCAGCACCCGAGGGAGTAGCGGGAGGATGGACACCGGGGAGCTGTTTTTT. This translates into CASTRGSSGRMDTGELFF.

The rearrangement links TRBV4-2 to TRBJ2-7; D call uncertain. Between the trimmed V and J ends, which lost 1 base and 2 bases, there was a span of 12 bases. The CDR3 has 15 amino acids. Germline loops: CDR1 LGHNA, CDR2 YNFKEQ. The CDR3 spells CASSQASRAAYEQYF. The CDR3 region has the DNA TGTGCCAGCAGCCAAGCGTCCCGGGCCGCCTACGAGCAGTACTTC.

This clone was observed a handful of times. V is TRBV11-2 and J is TRBJ2-7; no definite D call. V lost 1 base to trimming and J lost 9 bases, with 7 bases between them. The CDR3 runs to 11 residues. The germline gives CDR1 SGHAT, CDR2 FQNNGV. CDR3: CASSLGRGQYF. CDR3 nucleotide sequence: TGTGCCAGCAGCTTAGGCCGAGGGCAGTACTTC.

The chain links TRBV7-9 to TRBJ2-7; D gene unclear. Germline assignment: CDR1 SEHNR and CDR2 FQNEAQ (reference sequence). The CDR3 has 12 amino acids. Trimming took 3 bases from V and 4 from J, leaving 7 bases between them. The CDR3 spells CASSFSLYEQYF. CDR3 in DNA: TGTGCCAGCAGCTTTAGTTTGTACGAGCAGTACTTC.

J is TRBJ1-5 and V is TRBV5-8; D perhaps matches TRBD1 (5 bases). Trimming removed 3 bases at V and 6 bases at J, with 16 bases between. Germline V gene lookup returns CDR1 SGHTS and CDR2 YDEGEE. The CDR3 is made up of 15 amino acids. The CDR3: CASSYYTGMGQPQHF. In DNA, the CDR3 is TGTGCCAGCAGCTATTATACAGGAATGGGTCAGCCCCAGCATTTT.

The V call is TRBV5-1, the J call TRBJ1-2, with D perhaps TRBD1 (6 bases). Germline V gene sequence: CDR1 SGHRS, CDR2 YFSETQ. The V and J ends lost 5 bases and 5 bases respectively, with 19 bases between them. The CDR3 sequence is 15 residues long. As DNA, the CDR3 is TGCGCCAGCAGACCCGGCAGGGGCTCCACTTATGGCTACACCTTC. Translation: CASRPGRGSTYGYTF.

The sample holds many counts of this clone. This rearrangement joins TRBV19 to TRBJ1-2; the D gene is possibly TRBD1 (5 bases). V shed 5 bases and J shed 2 bases, with 21 bases lying between them. The germline V gene has CDR1 LNHDA and CDR2 SQIVND (reference sequence). The CDR3 has 17 amino acids. DNA for the CDR3: TGTGCCAGTAGTGGTTTCCTCGGAGACAGATCAAACTATGGCTACACCTTC. Its translation is CASSGFLGDRSNYGYTF.

CDR3: CSVKGLAYETQYF. In DNA, the CDR3 is TGCAGCGTTAAAGGGCTAGCGTACGAGACCCAGTACTTC. The chain couples TRBV29-1 to TRBJ2-5; the D gene is possibly TRBD2 (6 bases). V was pared by 5 bases and J by 5 bases, with 15 bases between. Germline V lookup: CDR1 SQVTM, CDR2 ANQGSEA. The CDR3 totals 13 residues. Variable domain in full (rest from reference TRBV29-1 and TRBJ2-5): SAVISQKPSRDICQRGTSLTIQCQVDSQVTMMFWYRQQPGQSLTLIATANQGSEATYESGFVIDKFPISRPNLTFSTLTVSNMSPEDSSIYLCSVKGLAYETQYFGPGTRLLVL.

The chain has TRBV15 and TRBJ2-1, with 10 bases matching TRBD2. The junction had 4 bases not matched to a gene; V was cut back by 4 bases and J by 4 bases. Germline V CDR1 and CDR2: LNHNV, YYDKDF (reference sequence). The CDR3 is 15 residues long. The CDR3 DNA reads as TGTGCCACCAGCAAAGCTAGCGGGGGATACAATGAGCAGTTCTTC. This gives the protein CATSKASGGYNEQFF.

The gene calls are TRBV9 and TRBJ2-3; TRBD2 is a possible D gene (5 bases). The germline V and J ends were trimmed by 0 bases and 5 bases, with 7 bases remaining between them. From germline, CDR1 is SGDLS and CDR2 YYNGEE. The CDR3 totals 13 residues. The CDR3 DNA sequence: TGTGCCAGCAGCGTAGGTCGGGGAGATACGCAGTATTTT. As protein: CASSVGRGDTQYF.

This clone was found once. This chain joins TRBV5-1 and TRBJ2-5, with D perhaps matching TRBD2 (7 bases). The CDR3 sequence is 14 residues long. Trimming removed 6 bases at V and 1 base at J, with 13 bases between. CDR1 SGHRS and CDR2 YFSETQ come from the germline V gene. DNA of the CDR3: TGCGCCAGCAACGGCGGGGGCCCCCAAGAGACCCAGTACTTC. Its translation is CASNGGGPQETQYF.

The chain links TRBV27 to TRBJ2-2, with 15 bases identical to TRBD2. Germline CDR1 and CDR2: MNHEY and SMNVEV (reference sequence). After removal of 5 bases from V and 6 bases from J, the junction contained 7 bases not matched to a gene. This CDR3 is built from 17 residues. The CDR3 sequence is CASSTGLAGGPAGELFF. The CDR3, as DNA: TGTGCCAGCAGTACAGGACTAGCGGGAGGGCCGGCCGGGGAGCTGTTTTTT.

Comment on this clone: Different DNA sequences within this sample yield the same CDR3. The CDR3 DNA is TGTGCCAGCAGCCTACAGGGACCTGAAGCTTTCTTT. Translated, it gives CASSLQGPEAFF. The chain couples TRBV7-9 to TRBJ1-1; possibly TRBD1 for D (6 bases). Germline CDR1 is SEHNR and CDR2 is FQNEAQ (reference sequence). V dropped 5 bases and J dropped 6 bases, with 10 bases sitting between them. This CDR3 spans 12 amino acids.